This TCR beta chain was found in a study of blood T cell repertoires in COVID-19 (dated by TCRdb to 2020 to 2022). The study in broad terms: Samples from collaborators originated in the United States, Italy and Spain and spanned both the acute and convalescent phases of COVID-19. The material from the prospective study consisted of cDNA or gDNA derived from T cells, B-cell-depleted T cells, or PBMCs. Subjects who had been exposed to COVID-19, were actively infected with it, or had recovered from it provided the deeply sampled blood TCRbeta repertoires that made up the dataset. The repertoires were released in a freely available public database intended as a resource for research on the immune response to SARS-CoV-2. Samples came from the ongoing ImmuneRACE study (first 160 participants) plus 1,254 subjects from 6 global collaborators. The sample metadata nearly always contained a de-identified subject ID, COVID-19 status, age in years and sex. HLA class I and class II types, where available, came from metadata supplied by the sample provider rather than from assay-based typing. Beyond this particular receptor, the publication reports: The amount of clinical and demographic metadata varied by source and participant and was provided uncurated.

The V end gives up 10 bases and the J end 2 bases, leaving 3 bases in the junction not matched to a gene. Its CDR3 holds 12 amino acids, cysteine through phenylalanine. Solely the CDR3 DNA is kept, with 36 bases framed from the first base. According to the germline V gene (reference sequence), CDR1 reads LNHDA and CDR2 reads SQIVND. Participants in the prospective study were enrolled through a virtual design, were aged about 18 to 90 years, and lived in roughly 24 United States geographic areas. In the prospective study, cohorts were assigned on the basis of participant-reported clinical history obtained from a screening survey and a study questionnaire. ImmuneRACE Cohort 3 recovered participants were defined by two consecutive negative NP/OP PCR tests, healthcare professional clearance, or symptom resolution. In the prospective study, mobile phlebotomists collected whole blood, serum and a nasopharyngeal or oropharyngeal swab from each participant. Over a roughly two-month period, participants in the prospective study had the option of providing additional blood draws and questionnaires. Before DNA extraction, blood samples from the prospective study were shipped at room temperature or frozen.

TCRbeta CDR3 regions were amplified from genomic DNA using the immunoSEQ Assay, a bias-controlled multiplex PCR. In the paper's pipeline: The number of nucleated cells in each sample was estimated by amplification of reference gene primers within the assay. Sequence reads were collapsed and filtered to measure the absolute abundance of every unique TCRbeta CDR3 rearrangement. For each sample, productive Simpson clonality was calculated as the square root of Simpson's diversity index across productive rearrangements. In its TCRdb copy, this immuneACCESS table keeps in-frame sequences only and misses some clones. Where compared with another copy, unresolved V genes explain less than half of these, and the others have no known cause. Clone size and the V and J calls come from that table; the DNA yielded D and trimming. This sample gives 350,000 to 550,000 clones in total; roughly nine tenths of them show up just once. Jointly, the top ten make up 0.95% to 1.3% of the sample.

In regard to this clone: Its specific antigen is unknown. One base away there is no much larger clone; base qualities are not given.

The source is a man aged 25 to 40 who had recovered from COVID-19. This sequence uses TRBV19 and TRBJ1-1, with TRBD1 matching 8 junction bases. Specimen: PBMCs or T cells enriched from blood (not recorded which). The sequenced DNA is TGTGCCACTGGGACAGGCAACACTGAAGCTTTCTTT. This gives the protein CATGTGNTEAFF.